This T cell receptor (beta chain) was identified during a study of T cell changes during pregnancy in multiple sclerosis. Profiling relied on immunoSEQ multiplex PCR, and the TCRdb table lists in-frame clones only, not all of them. The profile shows about 85,000 clones, just over 90% of them singletons. The CDR3 consists of 16 residues. V was trimmed by 0 bases and J by 3 bases, leaving 13 bases between them. Germline V gives CDR1 LGHNA, CDR2 YNFKEQ. This clonotype was obtained from a female donor with multiple sclerosis, enrolled in a pregnancy study. The material was peripheral blood, obtained in the first trimester of pregnancy. The rearrangement uses TRBV4-2 and TRBJ2-3, with a tentative D call TRBD2 (5 bases). The CDR3: CASSQEVAGGTDTQYF. The CDR3 DNA reads as TGTGCCAGCAGCCAAGAGGTTGCAGGAGGTACAGATACGCAGTATTTT.